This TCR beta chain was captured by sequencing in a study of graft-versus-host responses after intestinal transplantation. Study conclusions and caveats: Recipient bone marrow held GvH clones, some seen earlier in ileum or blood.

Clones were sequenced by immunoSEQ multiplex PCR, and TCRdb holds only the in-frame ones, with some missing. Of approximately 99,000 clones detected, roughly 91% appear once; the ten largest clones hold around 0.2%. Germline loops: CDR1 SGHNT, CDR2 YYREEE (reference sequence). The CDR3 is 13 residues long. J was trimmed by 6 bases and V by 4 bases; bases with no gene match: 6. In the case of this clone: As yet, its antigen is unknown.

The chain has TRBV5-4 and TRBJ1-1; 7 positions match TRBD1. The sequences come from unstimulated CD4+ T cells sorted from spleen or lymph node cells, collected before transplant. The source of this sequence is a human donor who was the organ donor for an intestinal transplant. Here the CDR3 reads CASSRQGIPEAFF. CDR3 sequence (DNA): TGTGCCAGCAGCCGACAGGGAATCCCTGAAGCTTTCTTT. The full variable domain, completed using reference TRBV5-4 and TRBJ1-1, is ETGVTQSPTHLIKTRGQQVTLRCSSQSGHNTVSWYQQALGQGPQFIFQYYREEENGRGNFPPRFSGLQFPNYSSELNVNALELDDSALYLCASSRQGIPEAFFGQGTRLTVV.